These 2 T cell receptor beta chains share one sample of origin, sequenced in a study of metastatic and nonmetastatic thyroid tumors. MiXCR was used by TCRdb to re-call the PCR reads. The sample has about 82,000 clones; approximately 13% are singletons. Patients had received no treatment of any kind before thyroid surgery. Sequenced input: tumor tissue. The receptor source for this set is a female donor with papillary thyroid cancer or a benign thyroid nodule (not recorded which). Some clones in this sample may be carry-over from other donors' samples.

At least ten counts were recorded for this clone. V usage is TRBV20-1 and J usage is TRBJ2-4; 7 nucleotides align to TRBD1. The CDR3 loop spans 13 amino acids. The V gene's germline CDR1 is DFQATT and CDR2 SNEGSKA (reference sequence). Germline trimming cut 1 base from V and 6 bases from J; bases unmatched to any gene: 3. The CDR3 DNA is TGCAGTGCTAGAGGGGGACAGACAAACATTCAGTACTTC. As protein: CSARGGQTNIQYF.

The chain carries TRBV20-1 and TRBJ2-6; unclear D gene. In germline, CDR1 is DFQATT, CDR2 SNEGSKA (reference sequence). Trimming removed 6 bases at V and 5 bases at J, with 17 bases between. This CDR3 is 15 amino acids long. CDR3 sequence reads: CSATTWKGWANVLTF. The CDR3 bases are TGCAGTGCCACGACATGGAAAGGTTGGGCCAACGTCCTGACTTTC.